Given below is one T cell receptor (beta chain) in context. The antigen remains unidentified. This sample stems from a study of cytomegalovirus exposure and HLA in healthy donors. On the study more broadly: Early released data comprised 80 million or so unique TCRs from HLA-typed donors. Whole-study findings and limits: The study labeled approximately 150 TCR beta chains cytomegalovirus-associated. According to a later analysis, donors in an Asian-associated ancestry cluster reportedly had fewer N-insertions than the roughly 720-donor mean.

PCR was performed using 60 Vbeta and 13 Jbeta primers. Produced via immunoSEQ multiplex PCR; TCRdb's table is partial and in-frame only. The sample carries over 100,000 clones, 80% to 90% recorded once. This CDR3 spans 14 amino acids. The J segment lost 0 bases and the V segment lost 3 bases, leaving 2 bases of the junction unmatched. The germline V gene has CDR1 SGDLS and CDR2 YYNGEE. This TCR derives from a woman in her late teens or twenties in good health and CMV-seropositive. This rearrangement joins TRBV9 to TRBJ1-1, with 7 bases aligning to TRBD1. The sequenced sample was PBMCs. CDR3: CASSAGQMNTEAFF. CDR3 in DNA: TGTGCCAGCAGCGCGGGACAGATGAACACTGAAGCTTTCTTT. The full variable domain, completed using reference TRBV9 and TRBJ1-1, is DSGVTQTPKHLITATGQRVTLRCSPRSGDLSVYWYQQSLDQGLQFLIQYYNGEERAKGNILERFSAQQFPDLHSELNLSSLELGDSALYFCASSAGQMNTEAFFGQGTRLTVV.